The sequence of this TCR beta chain was determined in a study of PD-1 blockade in classical Hodgkin lymphoma. Study conclusions and caveats: The study reported lower baseline TCR diversity in newly diagnosed patients than in healthy donors. Whatever underlies the repertoire differences (possibly disease activity or prior therapy) remains undefined.

TCRdb's table, derived via immunoSEQ multiplex PCR, lists solely in-frame clones and lacks some. This table holds tens of thousands of clones, roughly 91% found once. From germline, CDR1 is SGHRS and CDR2 YFSETQ. The CDR3 has 12 amino acids. Relapses following autologous stem cell transplantation were seen in all patients, with brentuximab vedotin exposure varying. Notes on this clone: As yet, its antigen is unknown.

The rearrangement joins TRBV5-1 to TRBJ2-1; 9 nucleotides align to TRBD2. This receptor was identified in a human donor with classical Hodgkin lymphoma. The sequencing here drew on peripheral blood mononuclear cells (PBMCs), taken at baseline. Here the CDR3 DNA reads TGCGTTAGCGGGAGTTCCTACAATGAGCAGTTCTTC. Amino acid sequence: CVSGSSYNEQFF. The entire variable domain, with the rest obtained from reference TRBV5-1 and TRBJ2-1, is as follows: KAGVTQTPRYLIKTRGQQVTLSCSPISGHRSVSWYQQTPGQGLQFLFEYFSETQRNKGNFPGRFSGRQFSNSRSEMNVSTLELGDSALYLCVSGSSYNEQFFGPGTRLTVL.